In this sample, the clone carrying this T cell receptor beta chain turned up once. V was cut by 5 bases and J by 7 bases, with 8 bases left in between. The CDR3 spans 10 residues. From germline, CDR1 is SQVTM and CDR2 ANQGSEA. This record comes from a study of blood T cell repertoires in COVID-19. Data came from immunoSEQ multiplex PCR; TCRdb stores just in-frame clones and leaves some out. Among about 240,000 clones, about 82% were seen once, and the ten largest hold about 12%. The receptor was isolated from a man at least 80 years old with acute or convalescent COVID-19. Sequenced: peripheral blood. The chain has TRBV29-1 and TRBJ1-1; D gene unclear. The DNA of the CDR3 is TGCAGCGTTCTCCGGGGTGAAGCTTTCTTT. Encoded protein: CSVLRGEAFF.